These 20 T cell receptor beta chains were sequenced from one sample in a study of Graves' ophthalmopathy and Graves' hyperthyroidism. Amplification from RNA transcripts yielded the TCR beta CDR3 regions. Amplification began with first-round RT-PCR using HTBI primers, then second-round multiplex PCR was performed. TCRdb called the multiplex PCR reads again in MiXCR, with one record for every CDR3 protein. The repertoire holds 45,000 to 60,000 distinct CDR3 sequences, with about half as singletons. The source material was peripheral blood. The origin of the receptors is an adult woman with Graves' ophthalmopathy.

This clonotype came up a few times. The chain joins TRBV6-1 to TRBJ2-1; D possibly corresponds to TRBD2 (7 bases). Germline loops: CDR1 MNHNS, CDR2 SASEGT. The length of the CDR3 is 16 residues. The V end was cut by 1 base, the J end by 2 bases, with 12 bases between. CDR3 coding DNA: TGTGCCAGCAGTGAAGGGGGGGGGGGGCCCTACAATGAGCAGTTCTTC. Translating gives CASSEGGGGPYNEQFF.

This clonotype was counted ten times or more. The chain joins TRBV5-1 to TRBJ1-2; TRBD1 agrees at 7 bases. Unmatched junction bases numbered 18, after V lost 0 bases and J lost 7 bases. The V gene's germline CDR1 is SGHRS and CDR2 YFSETQ. The length of the CDR3 is 18 residues. The CDR3 nucleotides are TGCGCCAGCAGCTTGGAGGGGCAGGGGGACACCGGTCGAGGTGGCTACACCTTC. Amino acids: CASSLEGQGDTGRGGYTF.

This clonotype is labeled medium-sized (0.01 to 0.1%). The genes are TRBV29-1 and TRBJ1-2; D possibly corresponds to TRBD1 (5 bases). V was cut by 0 bases and J by 6 bases, with 11 bases left in between. The length of the CDR3 is 13 residues. Germline V gene data show CDR1 as SQVTM and CDR2 as ANQGSEA. The CDR3 DNA sequence: TGCAGCGTTGAAGAGACAGTAAATGATGGCTACACCTTC. This sequence encodes CSVEETVNDGYTF.

The sample holds a few counts of this clonotype. This may be a read error, as it is one base from a much larger clone. This rearrangement joins TRBV27 to TRBJ1-1; maybe TRBD1 (5 bases). Trimming pared 8 bases from V and 7 bases from J, leaving 14 bases between. This CDR3 contains 12 residues. Germline assignment: CDR1 MNHEY and CDR2 SMNVEV (reference sequence). For the CDR3, the DNA is TGTGCCAGCGGCCAGGGAGGGTTTGAAGCTTTCTTT. Translated: CASGQGGFEAFF.

This clonotype was counted many times. The chain is built from TRBV2 and TRBJ2-1; 7 nucleotides align to TRBD2. Looked up from germline, CDR1 is SNHLY and CDR2 is FYNNEI. V dropped 3 bases and J dropped 1; count of bases not matched to a gene: 6. CDR3 length: 16 residues. The CDR3 DNA sequence: TGTGCCAGCAGTGATTACCGCGGGAGATCCTACAATGAGCAGTTCTTC. Its translation is CASSDYRGRSYNEQFF.

In this sample, this clonotype turned up many times. V gene TRBV6-2 or TRBV6-3 combines with J gene TRBJ2-4; D gene unclear. The germline V and J ends were trimmed by 2 bases and 3 bases, with 8 bases remaining between them. CDR3 size: 14 residues. Germline assignment: CDR1 MNHEY and CDR2 SVGEGT. This CDR3 reads CASSYRAVKNIQYF. CDR3 nucleotides: TGTGCCAGCAGTTACAGGGCGGTCAAAAACATTCAGTACTTC.

The J gene is TRBJ1-4, the V gene TRBV15; 10 positions agree with TRBD1. Germline CDR1 LNHNV, CDR2 YYDKDF (reference sequence). With 1 base clipped from V and 7 bases from J, the junction kept 6 bases outside the gene matches. This CDR3 comprises 16 residues. CDR3: CATSRALGTGAEKLFF. The CDR3 DNA reads as TGTGCCACCAGCAGAGCTCTTGGGACAGGGGCTGAAAAACTGTTTTTT.

In nucleotides, the CDR3 is TGTGCCAGCAGCTTAACTAGGGACAGGCACTATGGCTACACCTTC. Translating gives CASSLTRDRHYGYTF. The chain recombines TRBV13 with TRBJ1-2; TRBD1 matches at 8 bases. Germline V gene lookup returns CDR1 PRHDT and CDR2 FYEKMQ (reference sequence). The CDR3 covers 15 residues. The J segment lost 3 bases and the V segment lost 2 bases, leaving 5 bases of the junction unmatched.

This clonotype has a count of ten or more. The chain is built from TRBV3-1 and TRBJ2-1; D possibly uses TRBD1 or TRBD2 (6 bases each). The CDR3 covers 14 residues. Germline V gene lookup returns CDR1 LGHDT and CDR2 YNNKEL (reference sequence). Trimming removed 3 bases at V and 8 bases at J, with 14 bases between. CDR3 DNA: TGTGCCAGCAGCCAGGACGGGGGCTGGGATGAGCAGTTCTTC. Translated: CASSQDGGWDEQFF.

The chain links TRBV7-2 to TRBJ2-3; TRBD2 matches at 7 bases. The junction had 4 bases not matched to a gene; V was cut back by 1 base and J by 6 bases. Germline V gene data show CDR1 as SGHTA and CDR2 as FQGNSA. The CDR3 has 14 residues. The CDR3 nucleotides read TGTGCCAGCAGCTTAGAAGCGGGAAGGGATACGCAGTATTTT. Encoded protein: CASSLEAGRDTQYF.

This clonotype was recorded many times. The V gene is TRBV6-6, the J gene TRBJ1-2; D may be TRBD1 (6 bases). V was pared by 7 bases and J by 5 bases, with 17 bases between. CDR3 length: 14 residues. From germline, CDR1 is MNHNY and CDR2 SVGAGI (reference sequence). CDR3 sequence reads: CASIKTDRSYGYTF. For the CDR3, the DNA is TGTGCCAGCATCAAGACCGACAGGAGTTATGGCTACACCTTC.

This clonotype occurred many times. The CDR3 loop reads CASSLLGLAAHTDTQYF. The DNA of the CDR3 is TGTGCCAGCAGCTTACTGGGACTAGCGGCCCACACAGATACGCAGTATTTT. This chain uses TRBV6-5 with TRBJ2-3; 11 positions match TRBD2. The length of the CDR3 is 17 residues. Germline V lookup: CDR1 MNHEY, CDR2 SVGAGI. After removal of 6 bases from V and 2 bases from J, the junction contained 10 bases not matched to a gene.

Comments on this clonotype: A much larger clone differs by one base, so this may be a read error. The rearrangement uses TRBV28 and TRBJ1-4, with 10 bases fitting TRBD1. V gave up 6 bases and J gave up 6 bases; unmatched junction bases: 7. CDR3 length: 15 residues. Germline-derived CDR1 and CDR2 are MDHEN and SYDVKM. The CDR3 sequence is CASSRAGTGDEKLFF. In DNA, the CDR3 is TGTGCCAGCAGCCGGGCCGGGACAGGGGATGAAAAACTGTTTTTT. Supplemented by reference TRBV28 and TRBJ1-4, the full variable domain reads DVKVTQSSRYLVKRTGEKVFLECVQDMDHENMFWYRQDPGLGLRLIYFSYDVKMKEKGDIPEGYSVSREKKERFSLILESASTNQTSMYLCASSRAGTGDEKLFFGSGTQLSVL.

In regard to this clonotype: The junction does not match germline at one end; this may be a read error. CDR3 nucleotide sequence: TGTGCCAGCAGGAAGCCAGGGGGCGGGAATAATTCACCCCTCTACTTT. This sequence encodes CASRKPGGGNNSPLYF. V usage is TRBV5-5 and J usage is TRBJ1-6; 8 nucleotides match TRBD1. This CDR3 region has 16 residues. The germline gives CDR1 SGHKS, CDR2 YYEKEE (reference sequence).

The V call is TRBV7-3, the J call TRBJ2-6; 9 bases are a match to TRBD2. V was pared by 5 bases and J by 4 bases, with 3 bases of the junction left unmatched. This CDR3 is 15 amino acids long. CDR1 and CDR2 from the germline V gene are SGHTA and FQGTGA. CDR3 protein: CASSTGTSGANVLTF. The CDR3 DNA reads as TGTGCCAGCAGCACCGGGACTAGCGGGGCCAACGTCCTGACTTTC. The complete variable domain, with remaining parts taken from reference TRBV7-3 and TRBJ2-6, reads GAGVSQTPSNKVTEKGKYVELRCDPISGHTALYWYRQSLGQGPEFLIYFQGTGAADDSGLPNDRFFAVRPEGSVSTLKIQRTERGDSAVYLCASSTGTSGANVLTFGAGSRLTVL.

This clonotype occurred many times. J is TRBJ2-1 and V is TRBV5-1; D could derive from TRBD1 or TRBD2 (5 bases each). The CDR3 spans 15 residues. The germline CDR1 and CDR2 sequences are SGHRS and YFSETQ. Trimming stripped 4 bases from V and 0 bases from J, with 11 bases between. The CDR3 sequence: CASSRDGNSYNEQFF. In nucleotides, the CDR3 is TGCGCCAGCAGCCGGGACGGCAACTCCTACAATGAGCAGTTCTTC.

The rearrangement uses TRBV20-1 and TRBJ2-3, with TRBD2 as a possible D gene (6 bases). This CDR3 has 12 residues. CDR1 DFQATT and CDR2 SNEGSKA come from the germline V gene (reference sequence). Trimming removed 5 bases at V and 2 bases at J, with 8 bases between. The CDR3: CSAGGTTDTQYF. In nucleotides, the CDR3 is TGCAGTGCTGGGGGGACCACAGATACGCAGTATTTT.

This chain joins TRBV5-1 and TRBJ1-5, with D maybe TRBD1 (5 bases). The CDR3 runs to 16 residues. In germline, CDR1 is SGHRS, CDR2 YFSETQ. The V gene lost 0 bases and the J gene lost 7 bases, with 17 bases spanning the gap. CDR3 in amino acids: CASSLVSGAYEQPQHF. The CDR3 DNA sequence: TGCGCCAGCAGCTTGGTAAGCGGGGCCTACGAGCAGCCCCAGCATTTT. The full variable domain, its missing parts supplied by reference TRBV5-1 and TRBJ1-5, is KAGVTQTPRYLIKTRGQQVTLSCSPISGHRSVSWYQQTPGQGLQFLFEYFSETQRNKGNFPGRFSGRQFSNSRSEMNVSTLELGDSALYLCASSLVSGAYEQPQHFGDGTRLSIL.

This clonotype came up many times. The gene calls are TRBV4-3 and TRBJ1-2, with 8 bases matching TRBD1. In germline, CDR1 is LGHNA, CDR2 YSLEER. J gave up 13 bases and V 0 bases, and 19 bases lay outside the gene matches. This CDR3 spans 17 amino acids. This CDR3 reads CASSQDLFPTGGDYCTF. CDR3 DNA sequence: TGCGCCAGCAGCCAAGATCTTTTCCCCACAGGGGGGGACTACTGCACCTTC.

This clonotype occurred many times. CDR3 DNA: TGTGCCAGCAGCCCACAGGGGGCGCAGCCCCTCCACTTT. It yields the protein CASSPQGAQPLHF. The chain recombines TRBV11-2 with TRBJ1-6; 9 nucleotides agree with TRBD1. This CDR3 comprises 13 residues. Trimming took 5 bases from V and 13 from J; bases not matched to a gene: 6. In germline, CDR1 is SGHAT, CDR2 FQNNGV.